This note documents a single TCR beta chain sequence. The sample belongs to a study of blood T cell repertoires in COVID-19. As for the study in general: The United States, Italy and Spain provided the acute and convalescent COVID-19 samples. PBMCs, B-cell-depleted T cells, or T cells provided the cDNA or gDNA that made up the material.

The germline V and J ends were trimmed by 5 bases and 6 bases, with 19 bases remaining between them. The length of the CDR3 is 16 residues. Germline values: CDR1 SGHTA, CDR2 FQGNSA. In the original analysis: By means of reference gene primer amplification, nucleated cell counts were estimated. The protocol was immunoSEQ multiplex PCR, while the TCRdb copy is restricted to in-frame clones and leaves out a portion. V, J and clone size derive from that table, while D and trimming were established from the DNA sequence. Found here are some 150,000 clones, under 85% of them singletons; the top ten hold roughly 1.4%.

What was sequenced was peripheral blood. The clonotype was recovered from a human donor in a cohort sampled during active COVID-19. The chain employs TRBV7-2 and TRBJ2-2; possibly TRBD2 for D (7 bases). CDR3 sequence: CASSLGGGAQAGELFF. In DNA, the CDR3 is TGTGCCAGCAGCCTGGGAGGGGGGGCTCAGGCCGGGGAGCTGTTTTTT.